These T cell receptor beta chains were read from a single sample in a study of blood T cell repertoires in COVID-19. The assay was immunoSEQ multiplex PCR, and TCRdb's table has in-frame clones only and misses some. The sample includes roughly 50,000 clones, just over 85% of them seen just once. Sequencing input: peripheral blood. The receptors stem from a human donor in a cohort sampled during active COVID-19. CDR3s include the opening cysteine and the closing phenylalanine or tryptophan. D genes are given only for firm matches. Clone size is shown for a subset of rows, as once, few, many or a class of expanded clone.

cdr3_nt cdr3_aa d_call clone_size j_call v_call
TGTGCCAGCAATCGGGCAGGGGGTTCCTACGAGCAGTACTTC CASNRAGGSYEQYF TRBD1 - TRBJ2-7 TRBV2
TGTGCCAGCAGTGAAGGGGCAGGGGGCTGGCAAGAGACCCAGTACTTC CASSEGAGGWQETQYF TRBD1 once TRBJ2-5 TRBV6-1
TGTGCCAGCAGCCAAACCGGGGGGTCGTGGGCAGATACGCAGTATTTT CASSQTGGSWADTQYF TRBD2 - TRBJ2-3 TRBV7-3
TGTGCCAGCAGCCCGCGGACTATATTAGCAGATACGCAGTATTTT CASSPRTILADTQYF - - TRBJ2-3 TRBV14
TGTGCCAGCAGGCCGACCGGGTCGGAGTCCTACGAGCAGTACTTC CASRPTGSESYEQYF - - TRBJ2-7 TRBV7-9
TGTGCCAGCAGCCCGAACAGGGATACGCAGTATTTT CASSPNRDTQYF - - TRBJ2-3 TRBV7-9
TGTGCCAGCTCAGAGATGCAGGGGGCGGCCTACAATGAGCAGTTCTTC CASSEMQGAAYNEQFF TRBD1 - TRBJ2-1 TRBV18
TGTGCCAGCCTTAATGGGGCAGGTCTTAACTCCGGAAACACCATATATTTT CASLNGAGLNSGNTIYF - - TRBJ1-3 TRBV28
TGCGCCAGCAGCCCGAGCTCCTACAATGAGCAGTTCTTC CASSPSSYNEQFF - - TRBJ2-1 TRBV5-1
TGTGCCAGTAGCACTAGCGGGGGGCTTAACACCGGGGAGCTGTTTTTT CASSTSGGLNTGELFF TRBD2 once TRBJ2-2 TRBV19
TGTGCCAGCAGCGGCGGGCAGGCGAATAATCAGCCCCAGCATTTT CASSGGQANNQPQHF - - TRBJ1-5 TRBV28
TGTGCCAAACTCCAGGGTTCGGATACGCAGTATTTT CAKLQGSDTQYF - - TRBJ2-3 TRBV10-3
TGCAGCGTTGAAACGGGAGGATATGGCTACACCTTC CSVETGGYGYTF - - TRBJ1-2 TRBV29-1
TGTGCCAGCAGTCCGACATCTAGCAATCAGCCCCAGCATTTT CASSPTSSNQPQHF - - TRBJ1-5 TRBV2
TGCGCCAGCAGCTCCGACGGGACTAGAGGACGAGATACGCAGTATTTT CASSSDGTRGRDTQYF TRBD2 once TRBJ2-3 TRBV5-1